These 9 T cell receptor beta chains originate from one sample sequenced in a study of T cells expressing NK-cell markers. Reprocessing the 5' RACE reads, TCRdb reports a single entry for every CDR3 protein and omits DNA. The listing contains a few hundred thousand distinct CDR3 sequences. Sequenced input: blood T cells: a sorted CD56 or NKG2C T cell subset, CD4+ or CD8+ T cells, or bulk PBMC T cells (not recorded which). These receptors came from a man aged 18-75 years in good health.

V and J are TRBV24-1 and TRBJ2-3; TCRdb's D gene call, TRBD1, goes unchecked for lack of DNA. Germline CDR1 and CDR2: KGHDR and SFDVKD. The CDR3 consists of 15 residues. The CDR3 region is CATSDSDRDTDTQYF.

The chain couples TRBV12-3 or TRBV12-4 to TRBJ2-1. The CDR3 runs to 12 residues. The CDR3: CASSYFGDEQFF.

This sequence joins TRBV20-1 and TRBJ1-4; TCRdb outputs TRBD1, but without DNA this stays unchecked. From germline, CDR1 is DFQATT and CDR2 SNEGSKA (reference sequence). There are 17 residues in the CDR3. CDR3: CSARRRQRKIANEKLFF.

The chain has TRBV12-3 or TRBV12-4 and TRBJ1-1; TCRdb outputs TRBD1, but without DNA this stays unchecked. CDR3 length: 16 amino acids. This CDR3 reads CASSLGQGRRNTEAFF.

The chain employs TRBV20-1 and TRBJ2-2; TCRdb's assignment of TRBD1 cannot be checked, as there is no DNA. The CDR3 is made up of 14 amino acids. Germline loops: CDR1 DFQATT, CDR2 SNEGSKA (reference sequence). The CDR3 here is CSARGDREVGELFF.

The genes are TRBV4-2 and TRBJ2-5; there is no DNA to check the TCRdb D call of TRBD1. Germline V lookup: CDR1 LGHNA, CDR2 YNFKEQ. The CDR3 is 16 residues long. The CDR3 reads CASSQDYLREGGASYF.

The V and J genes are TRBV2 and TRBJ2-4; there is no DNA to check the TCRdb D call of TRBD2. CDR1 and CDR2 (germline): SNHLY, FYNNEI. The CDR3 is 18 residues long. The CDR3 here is CASSEVAGGPLTKNIQYF.

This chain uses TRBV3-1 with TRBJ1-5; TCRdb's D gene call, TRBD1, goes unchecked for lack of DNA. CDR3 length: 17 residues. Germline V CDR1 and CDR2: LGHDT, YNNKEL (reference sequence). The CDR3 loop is CASSQEFRAVSNQPQHF.

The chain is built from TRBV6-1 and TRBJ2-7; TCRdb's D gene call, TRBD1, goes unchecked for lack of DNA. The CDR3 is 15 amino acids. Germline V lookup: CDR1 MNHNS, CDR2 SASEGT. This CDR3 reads CASSRAGGVVYEQYF.